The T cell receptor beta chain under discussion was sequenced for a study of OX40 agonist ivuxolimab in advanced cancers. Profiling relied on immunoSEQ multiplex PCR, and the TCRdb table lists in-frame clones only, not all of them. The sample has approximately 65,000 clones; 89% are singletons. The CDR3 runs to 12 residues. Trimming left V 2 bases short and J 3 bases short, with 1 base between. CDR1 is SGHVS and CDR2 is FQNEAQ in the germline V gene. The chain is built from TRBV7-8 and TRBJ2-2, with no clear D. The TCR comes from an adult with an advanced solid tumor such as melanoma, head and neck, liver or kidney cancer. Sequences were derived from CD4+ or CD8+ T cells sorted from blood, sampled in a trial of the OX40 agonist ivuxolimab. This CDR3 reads CASSLHTGELFF. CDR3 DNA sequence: TGTGCCAGCAGCTTACACACCGGGGAGCTGTTTTTT.